This TCR beta chain was documented in a study of TIL therapy for anti-PD-1-resistant metastatic lung cancer. Overall study: Progressing patients received lymphodepletion, expanded TIL infusion and IL-2. Most patients had lung adenocarcinoma; a few tumors were EGFR-mutant, two ALK-rearranged; half smoked currently or formerly.

Sequencing used immunoSEQ v3. Survey-level samples got 1.5 million to 2.5 million read pairs; deep-level samples got about 5-6.5 million. Some clones are missing from TCRdb's copy, which holds only in-frame ones; the method was immunoSEQ multiplex PCR. The sample lists around 20,000 clones, 60% to 80% occurring once. Time point indicated: pre-treatment sample, taken before nivolumab and TIL therapy. The sequences come from blood, collected at baseline. The source of this sequence is a person between 25 and 79 years old with non-small cell lung cancer.

CDR3 nucleotides: TGTGCCAGCTCACCGAAACAGGGTCAGCCCCAGCATTTT. Protein product: CASSPKQGQPQHF. V usage is TRBV18 and J usage is TRBJ1-5, with a possible D match to TRBD1 (6 bases). CDR3 length: 13 amino acids. The germline V and J ends were trimmed by 3 bases and 6 bases, with 9 bases remaining between them. CDR1 and CDR2 from the germline V gene are KGHSH and LQKENI.